This is a list of T cell receptor beta chains from one sample in a study of PD-L1 blockade in urothelial cancer. The protocol was immunoSEQ multiplex PCR, while the TCRdb copy is restricted to in-frame clones and leaves out a portion. The data hold some 23,000 clones, with more than 65% observed a single time. The sequencing used PBMCs, collected around atezolizumab (anti-PD-L1) treatment. These receptor sequences come from a man between 65 and 85 years old with urothelial cancer. Each CDR3 is given with its conserved first and last residue. D genes are given only for firm matches. The listing skips clone size in some rows; elsewhere it reads once, few, many or a size class.

>TRBJ1-4|TRBV5-6|.|TRBD1
TGTGCCAGCAGCCGAGGACAGGGTATGGGGGGTAATGAAAAACTGTTTTTT
CASSRGQGMGGNEKLFF
>TRBJ1-2|TRBV4-3|.|.
TGCGCCAGCAGCCAAGATCTGACAGGTGGGTCGGAGGGCTACACCTTC
CASSQDLTGGSEGYTF
>TRBJ2-7|TRBV30|.|TRBD1
TGTGCCTGGGACGACGAAAGGGGCAGGGGGCGCTACGAGCAGTACTTC
CAWDDERGRGRYEQYF
>TRBJ2-7|TRBV28|.|TRBD1
TGTGCCAGCAGACCGGCGACAGGGGAAACCTACGAGCAGTACTTC
CASRPATGETYEQYF
>TRBJ2-1|TRBV15|.|.
TGTGCCACCAGTATTACCGCTAGCAGCCCTGGTGAGCAGTTCTTC
CATSITASSPGEQFF
>TRBJ1-5|TRBV7-9|once|.
TGTGCCAGCAGCTTAGATCTACATCAGCCCCAGCATTTT
CASSLDLHQPQHF
>TRBJ2-5|TRBV5-3|.|TRBD2
TGTGCCAGAAGCTTGTACACTAGCGGTCTCCAAGAGACCCAGTACTTC
CARSLYTSGLQETQYF
>TRBJ1-1|TRBV11-2|few|.
TGTGCCAGCAGCTTAGTTATGGGACAAGTGAACACTGAAGCTTTCTTT
CASSLVMGQVNTEAFF
>TRBJ1-1|TRBV28|.|.
TGTGCCAGCAGTTTTATACAACAGAGACGGTTACGGATACACAACACTGAAGCTTTCTTT
CASSFIQQRRLRIHNTEAFF
>TRBJ1-5|TRBV19|.|.
TGTGCCAGTAGTACCCCGTGGGGGGGCAATCAGCCCCAGCATTTT
CASSTPWGGNQPQHF